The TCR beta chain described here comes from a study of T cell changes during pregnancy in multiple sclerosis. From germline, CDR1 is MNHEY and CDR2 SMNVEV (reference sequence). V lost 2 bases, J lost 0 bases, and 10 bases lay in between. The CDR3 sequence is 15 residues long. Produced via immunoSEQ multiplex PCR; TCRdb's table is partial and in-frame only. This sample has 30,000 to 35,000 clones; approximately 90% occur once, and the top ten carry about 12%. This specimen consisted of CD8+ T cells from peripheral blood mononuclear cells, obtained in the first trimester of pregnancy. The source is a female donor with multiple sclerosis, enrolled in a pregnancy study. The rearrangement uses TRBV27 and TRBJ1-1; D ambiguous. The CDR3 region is CASSLGGFMNTEAFF. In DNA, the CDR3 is TGTGCCAGCAGTTTAGGAGGGTTCATGAACACTGAAGCTTTCTTT.